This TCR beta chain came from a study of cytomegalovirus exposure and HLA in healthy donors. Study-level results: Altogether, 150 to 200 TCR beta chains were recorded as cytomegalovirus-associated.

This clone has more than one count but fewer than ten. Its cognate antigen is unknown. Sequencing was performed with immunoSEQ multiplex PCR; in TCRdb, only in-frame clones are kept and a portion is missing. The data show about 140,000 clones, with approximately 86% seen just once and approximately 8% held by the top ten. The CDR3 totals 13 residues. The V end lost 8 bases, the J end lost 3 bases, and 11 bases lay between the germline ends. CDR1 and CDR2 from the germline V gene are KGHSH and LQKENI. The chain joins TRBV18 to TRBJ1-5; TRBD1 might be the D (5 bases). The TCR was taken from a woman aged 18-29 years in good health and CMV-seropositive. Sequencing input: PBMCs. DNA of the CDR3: TGTGCCAGCGCAGGGTTACTCAATCAGCCCCAGCATTTT. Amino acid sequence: CASAGLLNQPQHF.